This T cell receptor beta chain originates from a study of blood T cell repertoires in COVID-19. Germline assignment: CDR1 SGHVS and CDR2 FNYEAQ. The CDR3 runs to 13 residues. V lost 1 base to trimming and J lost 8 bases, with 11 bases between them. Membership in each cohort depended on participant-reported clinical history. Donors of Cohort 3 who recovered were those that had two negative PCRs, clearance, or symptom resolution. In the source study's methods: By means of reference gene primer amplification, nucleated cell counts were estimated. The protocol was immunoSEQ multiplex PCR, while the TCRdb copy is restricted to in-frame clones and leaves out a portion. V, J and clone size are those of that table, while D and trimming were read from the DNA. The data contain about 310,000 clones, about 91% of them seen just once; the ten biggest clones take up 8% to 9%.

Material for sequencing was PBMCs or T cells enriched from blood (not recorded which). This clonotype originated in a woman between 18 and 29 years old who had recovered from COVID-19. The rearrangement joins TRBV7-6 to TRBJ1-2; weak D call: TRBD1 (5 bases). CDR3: CASSLDPGRGYTF. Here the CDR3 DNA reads TGTGCCAGCAGCTTAGATCCAGGGCGGGGCTACACCTTC. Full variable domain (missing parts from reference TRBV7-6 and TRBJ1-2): GAGVSQSPRYKVTKRGQDVALRCDPISGHVSLYWYRQALGQGPEFLTYFNYEAQQDKSGLPNDRFSAERPEGSISTLTIQRTEQRDSAMYRCASSLDPGRGYTFGSGTRLTVV.